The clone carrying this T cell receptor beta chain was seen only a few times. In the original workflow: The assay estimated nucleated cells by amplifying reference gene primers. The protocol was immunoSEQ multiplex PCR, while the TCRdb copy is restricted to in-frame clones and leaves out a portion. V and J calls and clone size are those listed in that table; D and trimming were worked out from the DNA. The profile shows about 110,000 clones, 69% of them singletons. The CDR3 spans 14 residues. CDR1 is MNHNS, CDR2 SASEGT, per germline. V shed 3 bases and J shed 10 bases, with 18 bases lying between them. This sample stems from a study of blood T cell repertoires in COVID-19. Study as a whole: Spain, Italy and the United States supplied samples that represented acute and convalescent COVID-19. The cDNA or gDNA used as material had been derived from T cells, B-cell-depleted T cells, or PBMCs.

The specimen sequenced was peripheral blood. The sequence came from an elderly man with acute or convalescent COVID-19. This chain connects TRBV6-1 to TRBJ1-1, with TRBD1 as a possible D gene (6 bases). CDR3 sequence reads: CASSDPGTRSRAFF. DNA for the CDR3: TGTGCCAGCAGTGACCCCGGGACACGGAGTCGAGCTTTCTTT.